What follows are 7 T cell receptor beta chains derived from one specimen sequenced in a study of early T cells in non-severe SARS-CoV-2 infection. TCRdb redid the calling of the 5' RACE reads with MiXCR, one entry per CDR3 protein. This table has about 83,000 distinct CDR3 sequences, 8% to 13% appearing once. The sequences come from whole blood, collected at baseline. The receptors shown here come from an adult who was a healthcare worker with PCR-confirmed SARS-CoV-2 infection or an uninfected control (not recorded which).

This clonotype was picked up many times. The CDR3: CASSLQSTGTGVDEQYF. The CDR3, as DNA: TGTGCCAGCTCACTGCAATCCACCGGGACAGGGGTTGACGAGCAGTACTTC. The chain uses TRBV18 and TRBJ2-7; the match to TRBD1 covers 10 bases. Trimming at V came to 4 bases and at J to 5 bases, leaving 14 bases not matched to a gene. From germline, CDR1 is KGHSH and CDR2 LQKENI. This CDR3 comprises 17 residues.

Only a few counts were recorded for this clonotype. V gene TRBV5-1 combines with J gene TRBJ2-7; D is uncertain. There are 15 residues in the CDR3. Germline assignment: CDR1 SGHRS and CDR2 YFSETQ. V shed 0 bases and J shed 5 bases, with 15 bases lying between them. The CDR3 here is CASSLVNSLRDEQYF. The CDR3 nucleotides read TGCGCCAGCAGCTTGGTCAACAGCCTAAGAGACGAGCAGTACTTC. Full variable domain (remainder filled in from reference TRBV5-1 and TRBJ2-7): KAGVTQTPRYLIKTRGQQVTLSCSPISGHRSVSWYQQTPGQGLQFLFEYFSETQRNKGNFPGRFSGRQFSNSRSEMNVSTLELGDSALYLCASSLVNSLRDEQYFGPGTRLTVT.

This clonotype turned up a few times. The V call is TRBV11-2, the J call TRBJ2-7; D gene unclear. The CDR3 consists of 13 residues. Germline CDR1 and CDR2: SGHAT and FQNNGV. Deletions cut 1 base from V and 2 bases from J, with 6 bases between. DNA of the CDR3: TGTGCCAGCAGCTTAGTTCACGCCTACGAGCAGTACTTC. This translates into CASSLVHAYEQYF.

The chain has TRBV14 and TRBJ2-5, with D perhaps TRBD2 (6 bases). Germline CDR1 is SGHDN and CDR2 is FVKESK. This CDR3 is built from 12 residues. V was shortened by 6 bases and J by 11 bases, with 16 bases between the two germline ends. For the CDR3, the DNA is TGTGCCAGCAGTTCCAAGTTCGGGGGTCAGTACTTC. Translating it yields CASSSKFGGQYF. The variable domain in full, completed from reference TRBV14 and TRBJ2-5, reads EAGVTQFPSHSVIEKGQTVTLRCDPISGHDNLYWYRRVMGKEIKFLLHFVKESKQDESGMPNNRFLAERTGGTYSTLKVQPAELEDSGVYFCASSSKFGGQYFGPGTRLLVL.

This clonotype was seen a handful of times. This sequence joins TRBV19 and TRBJ2-1; D remains ambiguous. The germline CDR1 and CDR2 sequences are LNHDA and SQIVND (reference sequence). Deletions cut 0 bases from V and 6 bases from J, with 12 bases between. This CDR3 has 15 residues. CDR3 amino acids: CASSIDRWAANEQFF. The CDR3 DNA sequence: TGTGCCAGTAGTATAGATCGTTGGGCGGCCAATGAGCAGTTCTTC.

The chain employs TRBV7-8 and TRBJ2-1; 11 bases match TRBD2. This CDR3 has 14 residues. V lost 2 bases to trimming and J lost 9 bases; unmatched junction nucleotides: 3. Germline CDR1 is SGHVS and CDR2 is FQNEAQ. The CDR3 loop is CASSLRLAGGEQFF. CDR3 nucleotides: TGTGCCAGCAGCTTAAGGCTAGCGGGGGGTGAGCAGTTCTTC.

This clonotype has more than one count but fewer than ten. The rearrangement links TRBV7-3 to TRBJ2-3; 7 bases line up with TRBD2. V was pared by 4 bases and J by 3 bases, with 7 bases of the junction left unmatched. The CDR3 sequence is 15 residues long. Per the germline V gene, CDR1 is SGHTA and CDR2 is FQGTGA. The CDR3 bases are TGTGCCAGCAGCTCGACCGGGACTATTACAGATACGCAGTATTTT. It translates to CASSSTGTITDTQYF.